These T cell receptor beta chains were read from a single sample in a study of blood T cell repertoires in COVID-19. The assay was immunoSEQ multiplex PCR, and TCRdb's table has in-frame clones only and misses some. This sample has 85,000 to 120,000 clones, with 76% found just once. The sequenced sample was peripheral blood. These receptors were taken from a man aged 80 or over with COVID-19, enrolled during active disease. Each CDR3 is given with its conserved first and last residue. The order of the fields is V gene, CDR3 length, clone size, J gene, D gene, CDR3 DNA, CDR3 protein. A D gene is named only where the DNA matches it firmly. For some rows the clone size is stated as once, few or many, or as a class when expanded; others skip it.

>TRBV11-2|13|.|TRBJ1-5|.
TGTGCCAGCAGCTTAGGGGCCCATCAGCCCCAGCATTTT
CASSLGAHQPQHF
>TRBV18|16|.|TRBJ1-5|TRBD1
TGTGCCAGCTCACCTCCGGGACAGGGCGACAATCAGCCCCAGCATTTT
CASSPPGQGDNQPQHF
>TRBV6-5|13|.|TRBJ2-3|.
TGTGCCAGCAGCGGGAGCGGGACAGATACGCAGTATTTT
CASSGSGTDTQYF
>TRBV6-5|15|.|TRBJ2-1|TRBD1
TGTGCCAGCACCCAGACAGGGAGCTCCTACAATGAGCAGTTCTTC
CASTQTGSSYNEQFF
>TRBV30|12|.|TRBJ2-1|TRBD2
TGTGCCTGGTCCCTAGCGGGGAATGAGCAGTTCTTC
CAWSLAGNEQFF
>TRBV5-1|14|few|TRBJ1-2|.
TGCGCCAGCAGCTTGGACTTAAGGGGGTATGGCTACACCTTC
CASSLDLRGYGYTF
>TRBV9|16|.|TRBJ2-2|TRBD2
TGTGCCAGCAGCGTAGTAGCGGGGCCCGCTACCGGGGAGCTGTTTTTT
CASSVVAGPATGELFF
>TRBV18|16|once|TRBJ2-2|.
TGTGCCAGCTCACCGCAAAGGCAGGTTAACACCGGGGAGCTGTTTTTT
CASSPQRQVNTGELFF
>TRBV28|17|.|TRBJ1-5|.
TGTGCCAGCAAACTTGTGCAGCCGGACAATAGCAATCAGCCCCAGCATTTT
CASKLVQPDNSNQPQHF
>TRBV3-1/TRBV3-2|14|once|TRBJ1-2|.
TGTGCCAGCAGCCAGGCAGGGTCGAGCTATGGCTACACCTTC
CASSQAGSSYGYTF
>TRBV14|17|.|TRBJ2-7|TRBD1
TGTGCCAGCAGCTCAGGGACAGGGGGCCCTCTGCGGGGCGAGCAGTACTTC
CASSSGTGGPLRGEQYF
>TRBV29-1|13|.|TRBJ1-2|.
TGCAGCGTTGAAGATCGGGGGGCCGGTGGCTACACCTTC
CSVEDRGAGGYTF
>TRBV28|17|once|TRBJ2-5|TRBD1
TGTGCCAGCAGCCCCTACCTCGGGACAGCAAGCCAAGAGACCCAGTACTTC
CASSPYLGTASQETQYF
>TRBV2|14|.|TRBJ1-2|TRBD1
TGTGCCAGCAGTGAGGGACAGGGGAACTATGGCTACACCTTC
CASSEGQGNYGYTF
>TRBV6-5|15|.|TRBJ2-4|.
TGTGCCAGCAGTTATGCAGGGTTCCTCCCAAACATTCAGTACTTC
CASSYAGFLPNIQYF
>TRBV5-1|14|.|TRBJ1-2|TRBD1
TGCGCCAGCGCCCTCGGGACAGGGGGGAGTGGCTACACCTTC
CASALGTGGSGYTF
>TRBV6-5|15|.|TRBJ2-1|.
TGTGCCAGCAGATACCCCTCCAAAGGAGGCGATGAGCAGTTCTTC
CASRYPSKGGDEQFF
>TRBV6-1|15|.|TRBJ2-1|.
TGTGCCAGCAGTGAAATAAGCGGAGCGGGCAATGAGCAGTTCTTC
CASSEISGAGNEQFF
>TRBV28|14|.|TRBJ2-7|TRBD1
TGTGCCAGCAGATCGGGACAGTCGAACTACGAGCAGTACTTC
CASRSGQSNYEQYF
>TRBV28|15|.|TRBJ1-2|TRBD1
TGTGCCAGCAGTACCGGGACAGGGGGCTTCTATGGCTACACCTTC
CASSTGTGGFYGYTF
>TRBV10-3|16|.|TRBJ2-2|TRBD1
TGTGCCATCAGTGATCGAGGGACAGGGAACACCGGGGAGCTGTTTTTT
CAISDRGTGNTGELFF
>TRBV6-6|18|few|TRBJ1-2|.
TGTGCCAGCAGTCCCCGAACCCTTGGTGGACAAGGGCGGTATGGCTACACCTTC
CASSPRTLGGQGRYGYTF
>TRBV7-2|16|.|TRBJ2-2|TRBD2
TGTGCCAGCCGTTTGGCCCCACTAGCGGTTACCGGGGAGCTGTTTTTT
CASRLAPLAVTGELFF
>TRBV3-1/TRBV3-2|16|.|TRBJ2-7|.
TGTGCCAGCAGCCAGGGCTACACCCTTGGATCCTACGAGCAGTACTTC
CASSQGYTLGSYEQYF
>TRBV4-2|14|.|TRBJ1-3|.
TGTGCCAGCAGCCAGTCGTATATCGGAAACACCATATATTTT
CASSQSYIGNTIYF
>TRBV18|16|.|TRBJ1-5|TRBD1
TGTGCCAGCTCACGGGGGCTCGGACAGGGGAATCAGCCCCAGCATTTT
CASSRGLGQGNQPQHF
>TRBV28|13|.|TRBJ1-2|.
TGTGCCAGCAGTTTTGGGTCAGGCTATGGCTACACCTTC
CASSFGSGYGYTF
>TRBV15|15|.|TRBJ2-5|TRBD2
TGTGCCACCAGCAGAGATCGACTAGCGGGAGAGACCCAGTACTTC
CATSRDRLAGETQYF
>TRBV18|17|once|TRBJ2-7|TRBD2
TGTGCCAGCTCACCGGGGACTAGCGGGAGCGGTTCCTACGAGCAGTACTTC
CASSPGTSGSGSYEQYF
>TRBV6-1|14|.|TRBJ1-5|.
TGTGCCAGCAGTGAGGACAGTGTTTATCAGCCCCAGCATTTT
CASSEDSVYQPQHF
>TRBV7-8|15|.|TRBJ1-2|.
TGTGCCAGCAGCCCAGGGGTTACCACCAACTATGGCTACACCTTC
CASSPGVTTNYGYTF
>TRBV19|15|.|TRBJ1-4|.
TGTGCCAGTAGTATAAGCCGGGGGGCAGTTGAAAAACTGTTTTTT
CASSISRGAVEKLFF
>TRBV27|14|.|TRBJ1-5|TRBD1
TGTGCCAGCAGCCCGCAGGGGGGTCATCAGCCCCAGCATTTT
CASSPQGGHQPQHF
>TRBV15|15|.|TRBJ2-1|.
TGTGCCACCAGCAGTATACTCGTTTCCTACAATGAGCAGTTCTTC
CATSSILVSYNEQFF
>TRBV28|13|few|TRBJ1-1|TRBD1
TGTGCCAGTCGGGACAGATCTATCACTGAAGCTTTCTTT
CASRDRSITEAFF
>TRBV4-2|16|.|TRBJ2-4|TRBD2
TGTGCCAGCAGCCAAGAGCAAGCGGGAGTAGTGAACATTCAGTACTTC
CASSQEQAGVVNIQYF
>TRBV29-1|13|.|TRBJ2-5|TRBD2
TGCAGCGTTGAACGCGGGGGTGGCGAGACCCAGTACTTC
CSVERGGGETQYF
>TRBV6-1|17|.|TRBJ2-7|.
TGTGCCAGCAGTGAAGCGCTACAGGGAACCCAGACCTACGAGCAGTACTTC
CASSEALQGTQTYEQYF
>TRBV27|14|.|TRBJ2-3|TRBD2
TGTGCCAGCAAGCTAGCGGGAGCCACAGATACGCAGTATTTT
CASKLAGATDTQYF
>TRBV7-9|14|.|TRBJ1-4|TRBD1
TGTGCCAGCAGCTTCGGACAGGGACAAGAAAAACTGTTTTTT
CASSFGQGQEKLFF
>TRBV16|13|.|TRBJ2-5|.
TGTGCCAGCAGCCAATCGCGGGAAGAGACCCAGTACTTC
CASSQSREETQYF
>TRBV5-1|16|.|TRBJ2-5|TRBD2
TGCGCCAGCAGCCTCTCGGGACTAGCGGGGCAAGAGACCCAGTACTTC
CASSLSGLAGQETQYF
>TRBV29-1|14|.|TRBJ1-1|TRBD1
TGCAGCGTTTCCGGGACAGGGCTGAACACTGAAGCTTTCTTT
CSVSGTGLNTEAFF
>TRBV7-2|14|.|TRBJ1-1|TRBD1
TGTGCCGGTTCCCGGGACAGAAAGAACACTGAAGCTTTCTTT
CAGSRDRKNTEAFF
>TRBV29-1|16|many|TRBJ2-2|.
TGCAGCGCCAAAATCCCGACAGAAAAGAACACCGGGGAGCTGTTTTTT
CSAKIPTEKNTGELFF
>TRBV3-1/TRBV3-2|11|once|TRBJ2-7|.
TGTGCCAGCAGCCATTTCGGCGAGCAGTACTTC
CASSHFGEQYF
>TRBV7-8|15|.|TRBJ1-1|.
TGTGCCAGCAGCTTAGCACGACAGTCGAACACTGAAGCTTTCTTT
CASSLARQSNTEAFF
>TRBV28|13|.|TRBJ2-4|.
TGTGCCAGCAGTGGGGGGACGGGAAACATTCAGTACTTC
CASSGGTGNIQYF
>TRBV28|20|.|TRBJ2-2|TRBD2
TGTGCCAGCAGTTTCCACCTGGAGGGGACTAGCGGGAGCGACACCGGGGAGCTGTTTTTT
CASSFHLEGTSGSDTGELFF
>TRBV7-9|11|.|TRBJ1-1|.
TGTGCCAGCAGCGTACAGTTTAAAGCTTTCTTT
CASSVQFKAFF
>TRBV7-3|13|.|TRBJ2-2|.
TGTGCCAGCAGCTTATCGAGCACCGGGGAGCTGTTTTTT
CASSLSSTGELFF
>TRBV5-1|14|.|TRBJ2-3|TRBD2
TGCGCCAGCAGCTTATGGCGGGAGGAAGATACGCAGTATTTT
CASSLWREEDTQYF
>TRBV10-3|15|.|TRBJ1-6|.
TGTGCCATCAGTGATACCCACCGAGGTAATTCACCCCTCCACTTT
CAISDTHRGNSPLHF